One sample yielded the 25 T cell receptor beta chains listed below, sequenced in a study of shared clonotypes between healthy human individuals. Sequenced by immunoSEQ multiplex PCR; TCRdb stores in-frame clones only, minus some. The top ten hold 0.5% to 0.65% of the sample, which has fewer than 1.4 million clones, approximately 80% seen once. The source material was memory CD4+ T cells from PBMCs. Subset denoted: CD45RA-negative fraction. The source of these receptors is a man aged 18 to 35 in good health. Some clones in this sample may be carry-over from other donors' samples.

The V call is TRBV6-4, the J call TRBJ2-2, with TRBD2 identical over 12 bases. Germline CDR1 reads MRHNA; CDR2 reads SNTAGT. With 6 bases clipped from V and 3 bases from J, the junction kept 5 bases outside the gene matches. This CDR3 region has 16 residues. CDR3 in amino acids: CASSLLAGGDTGELFF. As DNA, the CDR3 is TGTGCCAGCAGCCTTCTAGCGGGAGGGGACACCGGGGAGCTGTTTTTT.

The chain combines TRBV7-3 with TRBJ2-7; TRBD1 is a possible D gene (6 bases). Deletions cut 5 bases from V and 6 bases from J, with 20 bases between. Germline-derived CDR1 and CDR2 are SGHTA and FQGTGA. This CDR3 has 15 residues. The CDR3 DNA reads as TGTGCCAGCAGCCCCTCCCCCGCACAGGGTAGCGAGCAGTACTTC. It encodes CASSPSPAQGSEQYF. Filled out from reference TRBV7-3 and TRBJ2-7, the complete variable domain reads GAGVSQTPSNKVTEKGKYVELRCDPISGHTALYWYRQSLGQGPEFLIYFQGTGAADDSGLPNDRFFAVRPEGSVSTLKIQRTERGDSAVYLCASSPSPAQGSEQYFGPGTRLTVT.

The rearrangement links TRBV5-1 to TRBJ1-1; D is unresolved. CDR1 SGHRS and CDR2 YFSETQ come from the germline V gene. Trimming removed 2 bases from V and 9 bases from J, with 11 bases in between. There are 12 residues in the CDR3. The CDR3 spells CASSLNRGQAFF. For the CDR3, the DNA is TGCGCCAGCAGCTTAAATAGAGGGCAAGCTTTCTTT.

Regarding this clone: Within the sample, other DNA sequences also encode this same CDR3. The chain links TRBV5-1 to TRBJ2-2; D possibly corresponds to TRBD2 (5 bases). Trimming removed 5 bases at V and 8 bases at J, with 19 bases between. The V gene's germline CDR1 is SGHRS and CDR2 YFSETQ. The CDR3 contains 15 residues. The CDR3 region has the DNA TGCGCCAGCAGACCGTCGACCACCGTAGCGGGGGAGCTGTTTTTT. Translating it yields CASRPSTTVAGELFF.

The CDR3 protein is CASSGGTSGRAGQETQYF. Here the CDR3 DNA reads TGCGCCAGCAGCGGCGGGACTAGCGGGAGGGCCGGGCAAGAGACCCAGTACTTC. This sequence joins TRBV5-1 and TRBJ2-5; 16 bases map to TRBD2. CDR1 SGHRS and CDR2 YFSETQ come from the germline V gene. Germline trimming cut 4 bases from V and 2 bases from J; bases unmatched to any gene: 8. This CDR3 has 18 amino acids.

The genes are TRBV6-4 and TRBJ2-6; 8 positions match TRBD1. The CDR3 is made up of 16 amino acids. V dropped 5 bases and J dropped 2; count of bases not matched to a gene: 5. CDR1 is MRHNA, CDR2 SNTAGT, per germline. The CDR3 region is CASSREQGAGANVLTF. The CDR3 nucleotides read TGTGCCAGCAGTAGGGAACAGGGGGCTGGGGCCAACGTCCTGACTTTC.

J is TRBJ2-7 and V is TRBV2; D possibly corresponds to TRBD1 (5 bases). This CDR3 is built from 13 residues. Trimming left V 4 bases short and J 0 bases short, with 7 bases between. Germline values: CDR1 SNHLY, CDR2 FYNNEI. CDR3 sequence: CASSADISYEQYF. The DNA for the CDR3 is TGTGCCAGCAGTGCGGACATCTCCTACGAGCAGTACTTC. The full variable domain, completed using reference TRBV2 and TRBJ2-7, is EPEVTQTPSHQVTQMGQEVILRCVPISNHLYFYWYRQILGQKVEFLVSFYNNEISEKSEIFDDQFSVERPDGSNFTLKIRSTKLEDSAMYFCASSADISYEQYFGPGTRLTVT.

V usage is TRBV11-2 and J usage is TRBJ1-3; possibly TRBD1 for D (6 bases). V was clipped by 2 bases and J by 2 bases, with 13 bases between them. The CDR3 has 16 amino acids. Per germline, CDR1 SGHAT and CDR2 FQNNGV. In DNA form, the CDR3 reads TGTGCCAGCAGCTTACAACCGCCAGGGGCTGGAAACACCATATATTTT. It yields the protein CASSLQPPGAGNTIYF.

This chain links TRBV7-9 with TRBJ2-3; tentative D call: TRBD2 (6 bases). The germline CDR1 and CDR2 sequences are SEHNR and FQNEAQ (reference sequence). V was trimmed by 8 bases and J by 4 bases, leaving 10 bases between them. The CDR3 loop spans 12 amino acids. CDR3: CASRGEPDTQYF. The CDR3 nucleotides are TGTGCCAGCCGCGGGGAGCCAGATACGCAGTATTTT.

The rearrangement joins TRBV7-2 to TRBJ2-1; D remains unclear. Trimming took 1 base from V and 7 from J, leaving 11 bases between them. The CDR3 is made up of 14 amino acids. Germline V gene sequence: CDR1 SGHTA, CDR2 FQGNSA. CDR3 DNA: TGTGCCAGCAGCTTAGGAGCCCCTTCGAATGAGCAGTTCTTC. This translates into CASSLGAPSNEQFF.

The J gene is TRBJ1-5, the V gene TRBV2; 7 bases map to TRBD1. J gave up 5 bases and V 7 bases, and 8 bases lay outside the gene matches. Per the germline V gene, CDR1 is SNHLY and CDR2 is FYNNEI. The CDR3 has 14 residues. The CDR3 region is CASTTQGGDQPQHF. CDR3 nucleotides: TGTGCCAGCACTACCCAGGGGGGCGATCAGCCCCAGCATTTT.

V gene TRBV4-2 combines with J gene TRBJ1-1; D gene uncertain. The CDR3 sequence is 16 residues long. V lost 0 bases and J 0 bases, leaving 11 bases between the germline ends. From germline, CDR1 is LGHNA and CDR2 YNFKEQ. CDR3 DNA sequence: TGTGCCAGCAGCCAAGACCTTCGGCAGATGAACACTGAAGCTTTCTTT. The encoded protein is CASSQDLRQMNTEAFF.

The chain has TRBV5-1 and TRBJ1-1; 8 positions match TRBD1. Trimming took 0 bases from V and 4 from J; bases not matched to a gene: 5. CDR3 length: 15 residues. CDR1 is SGHRS and CDR2 is YFSETQ in the germline V gene. DNA for the CDR3: TGCGCCAGCAGCTTGGTAGAAACAGGGGGCACTGAAGCTTTCTTT. Translated: CASSLVETGGTEAFF. The full variable domain, rest sourced from reference TRBV5-1 and TRBJ1-1, is KAGVTQTPRYLIKTRGQQVTLSCSPISGHRSVSWYQQTPGQGLQFLFEYFSETQRNKGNFPGRFSGRQFSNSRSEMNVSTLELGDSALYLCASSLVETGGTEAFFGQGTRLTVV.

This rearrangement joins TRBV11-2 to TRBJ2-7, with 8 bases identical to TRBD1. CDR1 SGHAT and CDR2 FQNNGV come from the germline V gene. The ends lost 4 bases at V and 2 bases at J; junction bases unmatched: 4. There are 14 residues in the CDR3. This CDR3 reads CASSSPTGAYEQYF. CDR3 nucleotide sequence: TGTGCCAGCAGCTCCCCGACAGGGGCCTACGAGCAGTACTTC.

J is TRBJ2-3 and V is TRBV10-3; D is unresolved. Trimming removed 5 bases at V and 8 bases at J, with 14 bases between. This CDR3 contains 13 residues. From germline, CDR1 is ENHRY and CDR2 SYGVKD. In DNA form, the CDR3 reads TGTGCCATCAGTCCCGTCCCCAAAGGTACGCAGTATTTT. This codes for CAISPVPKGTQYF.

V usage is TRBV7-9 and J usage is TRBJ2-1; TRBD2 matches at 15 bases. This CDR3 contains 16 residues. Germline lookup yields CDR1 SEHNR and CDR2 FQNEAQ (reference sequence). J gave up 6 bases and V 4 bases, and 4 bases lay outside the gene matches. This CDR3 reads CASSYMGLAGGNEQFF. CDR3 bases: TGTGCCAGCAGCTATATGGGACTAGCGGGAGGCAATGAGCAGTTCTTC.

The V gene is TRBV28, the J gene TRBJ1-1; D is unclear. With 5 bases removed from V and 0 bases from J, the gap between germline ends came to 10 bases. The CDR3 has 14 amino acids. Germline CDR1 and CDR2: MDHEN and SYDVKM. The CDR3 loop is CASSRTALNTEAFF. CDR3 nucleotides: TGTGCCAGCAGTCGGACGGCCCTGAACACTGAAGCTTTCTTT. Full variable domain (remainder filled in from reference TRBV28 and TRBJ1-1): DVKVTQSSRYLVKRTGEKVFLECVQDMDHENMFWYRQDPGLGLRLIYFSYDVKMKEKGDIPEGYSVSREKKERFSLILESASTNQTSMYLCASSRTALNTEAFFGQGTRLTVV.

This clone appeared once. The CDR3 sequence: CSVDAHPDGYGYTF. The DNA for the CDR3 is TGCAGCGTTGACGCCCATCCTGACGGATATGGCTACACCTTC. This chain joins TRBV29-1 and TRBJ1-2, with unresolved D. Germline V gene data show CDR1 as SQVTM and CDR2 as ANQGSEA. This CDR3 is 14 amino acids long. V lost 3 bases, J lost 5 bases, and 16 bases lay in between.

V is TRBV2 and J is TRBJ2-1, with D tentatively TRBD1 (6 bases). Germline CDR1 is SNHLY and CDR2 is FYNNEI. This CDR3 spans 16 amino acids. V shed 4 bases and J shed 1 base, with 14 bases lying between them. The CDR3 sequence: CASSGADSRSYNEQFF. CDR3 coding DNA: TGTGCCAGCAGTGGGGCGGACAGTCGTTCCTACAATGAGCAGTTCTTC.

The CDR3 protein is CASSKTSQDDEQFF. The CDR3 DNA sequence: TGTGCCAGCAGCAAAACGTCACAGGACGATGAGCAGTTCTTC. J is TRBJ2-1 and V is TRBV11-3; a possible D gene is TRBD1 (5 bases). CDR1 is SGHNT, CDR2 YENEEA, per germline. This CDR3 region has 14 residues. V gave up 5 bases and J gave up 8 bases, with 16 bases separating them.

The chain uses TRBV5-1 and TRBJ2-7, with D perhaps TRBD2 (6 bases). V shed 4 bases and J shed 6 bases, with 14 bases lying between them. The length of the CDR3 is 13 residues. Germline CDR1 is SGHRS and CDR2 is YFSETQ. CDR3 DNA: TGCGCCAGCAGCGACGTTGGGGGAGGCGAGCAGTACTTC. Protein: CASSDVGGGEQYF.

The chain joins TRBV9 to TRBJ2-3; 7 bases map to TRBD2. Germline CDR1 and CDR2: SGDLS and YYNGEE. V shed 1 base and J 3 bases; nucleotides not matched to a gene: 5. CDR3 size: 15 residues. The CDR3 region has the DNA TGTGCCAGCAGCGTAATAGATAGCGGGACAGATACGCAGTATTTT. This gives the protein CASSVIDSGTDTQYF.

The V gene is TRBV7-9, the J gene TRBJ2-7; D is perhaps TRBD1 (5 bases). CDR3 length: 14 residues. Between the trimmed V and J ends, which lost 2 bases and 2 bases, there was a span of 10 bases. CDR1 is SEHNR and CDR2 is FQNEAQ in the germline V gene (reference sequence). Here the CDR3 reads CASSLNQGTYEQYF. In nucleotides, the CDR3 is TGTGCCAGCAGCTTAAATCAGGGTACCTACGAGCAGTACTTC.

The chain recombines TRBV4-2 with TRBJ2-1, with 12 positions matching TRBD2. The germline gives CDR1 LGHNA, CDR2 YNFKEQ. With 4 bases clipped from V and 7 bases from J, the junction kept 11 bases outside the gene matches. CDR3 length: 17 amino acids. CDR3 residues: CASSPTRATSGRNEQFF. As DNA, the CDR3 is TGTGCCAGCAGCCCAACCCGCGCCACTAGCGGGAGGAATGAGCAGTTCTTC.

The chain recombines TRBV5-6 with TRBJ1-2; D is uncertain. V lost 4 bases, J lost 7 bases, and 17 bases lay in between. This CDR3 has 14 residues. Per the germline V gene, CDR1 is SGHDT and CDR2 is YYEEEE. The CDR3 loop is CASSRREWGVGYTF. The DNA of the CDR3 is TGTGCCAGCAGCCGCCGTGAATGGGGAGTTGGCTACACCTTC. Drawing the rest from reference TRBV5-6 and TRBJ1-2, the complete variable domain is DAGVTQSPTHLIKTRGQQVTLRCSPKSGHDTVSWYQQALGQGPQFIFQYYEEEERQRGNFPDRFSGHQFPNYSSELNVNALLLGDSALYLCASSRREWGVGYTFGSGTRLTVV.